Following are 4 T cell receptor beta chains from one sample sequenced in a study of CD8 T cells in ankylosing spondylitis (dated 2017 in TCRdb). Libraries were made using 5' RACE. Sequencer: Illumina HiSeq 2500. Clones were called with MiXCR by TCRdb after fastp trimmed the public reads at Q25, and only in-frame beta chains were retained. For every CDR3 protein sequence, its rows merge into one entry that carries the most common genes and DNA. A total of about 360,000 distinct CDR3 sequences appear in this sample, roughly 20% of them only once. About an eighth of the sample lies in the top ten. The sample comprised blood, either unsorted or a sorted T cell fraction (not recorded which). All receptors derive from a male donor with ankylosing spondylitis or in good health (not recorded which).

The rearrangement joins TRBV29-1 to TRBJ2-7, with D maybe TRBD1 (6 bases). V lost 2 bases and J lost 3, with 17 bases in between. Germline values: CDR1 SQVTM, CDR2 ANQGSEA. CDR3 length: 15 residues. The CDR3 is CSVEPGTTDGYEQYF. The CDR3, as DNA: TGCAGCGTTGAACCAGGGACAACAGATGGCTACGAGCAGTACTTC.

This clonotype was counted a few times. The chain couples TRBV3-1 to TRBJ2-7, with D possibly matching TRBD2 (6 bases). This CDR3 contains 16 residues. In germline, CDR1 is LGHDT, CDR2 YNNKEL (reference sequence). Deletions cut 5 bases from V and 0 bases from J, with 17 bases between. The CDR3 DNA is TGTGCCAGCAGCACGGTGGGGAGGAAGAGCTCCTACGAGCAGTACTTC. Amino acids: CASSTVGRKSSYEQYF.

A few counts support this clonotype. The chain combines TRBV5-1 with TRBJ1-1; D gene ambiguous. The CDR3 spans 14 residues. V was clipped by 3 bases and J by 5 bases, with 14 bases between them. Germline loops: CDR1 SGHRS, CDR2 YFSETQ. The DNA for the CDR3 is TGCGCCAGCAGCTCCGCGCTGAGGGTGACTGAAGCTTTCTTT. Its protein product is CASSSALRVTEAFF.

The V and J genes are TRBV5-1 and TRBJ2-7, with TRBD1 identical over 7 bases. Trimming removed 1 base from V and 2 bases from J; junction bases left unmatched: 6. CDR1 is SGHRS, CDR2 YFSETQ, per germline. The CDR3 is 15 amino acids. The CDR3 region is CASSLRPDRAYEQYF. The CDR3 DNA sequence: TGCGCCAGCAGCTTGCGACCCGACAGGGCCTACGAGCAGTACTTC.